Following are 30 T cell receptor beta chains from one sample sequenced in a study of beta chain features in type 1 diabetes. The sequenced template was cDNA made from the entire isolated RNA. Sequencing was performed with immunoSEQ multiplex PCR; in TCRdb, only in-frame clones are kept and a portion is missing. The table shows approximately 150,000 clones, with 10% occurring only once. The specimen was naive CD4+ T cells from blood. These receptors were taken from a young man in good health.

V is TRBV5-4 and J is TRBJ2-7; 9 nucleotides match TRBD1. The CDR3 has 13 residues. V was clipped by 4 bases and J by 5 bases; unmatched bases: 4. Per germline, CDR1 SGHNT and CDR2 YYREEE (reference sequence). The CDR3 bases are TGTGCCAGCAGCCAGGGACAGGGCAACGAGCAGTACTTC. This encodes CASSQGQGNEQYF.

This clone occurred a few times. J is TRBJ1-2 and V is TRBV7-2; D is undetermined. The V and J ends lost 3 bases and 2 bases respectively, with 4 bases between them. Germline V gene data show CDR1 as SGHTA and CDR2 as FQGNSA. The CDR3 consists of 12 residues. This chain's CDR3 is CASSFQNYGYTF. DNA of the CDR3: TGTGCCAGCAGCTTCCAGAACTATGGCTACACCTTC.

The table lists this clone with a few counts. The V call is TRBV9, the J call TRBJ2-3; D gene ambiguous. CDR3 size: 16 residues. V shed 0 bases and J shed 4 bases, with 15 bases lying between them. Germline CDR1 reads SGDLS; CDR2 reads YYNGEE. CDR3 sequence (DNA): TGTGCCAGCAGCGTAGGAGTCGGTATTTCTTCAGATACGCAGTATTTT. Its protein is CASSVGVGISSDTQYF.

The V gene is TRBV4-1, the J gene TRBJ1-2; 7 positions agree with TRBD1. V dropped 4 bases and J dropped 4; count of bases not matched to a gene: 18. Germline values: CDR1 MGHRA, CDR2 YSYEKL. The CDR3 runs 18 residues. The CDR3 here is CASSRLSGAAGGAYGYTF. The CDR3 nucleotides are TGCGCCAGCAGCCGCCTCTCCGGGGCGGCAGGGGGAGCCTATGGCTACACCTTC.

This clone has more than one count but fewer than ten. The rearrangement links TRBV5-1 to TRBJ1-1; no reliable D call. Germline CDR1 SGHRS, CDR2 YFSETQ. The CDR3 consists of 13 residues. V lost 1 base and J lost 0, with 4 bases in between. CDR3 loop: CASSLYMNTEAFF. DNA of the CDR3: TGCGCCAGCAGCTTGTATATGAACACTGAAGCTTTCTTT.

This clone was observed a handful of times. This chain links TRBV6-5 with TRBJ1-5, with D perhaps TRBD1 (6 bases). Trimming took 0 bases from V and 3 from J, leaving 9 bases between them. Per germline, CDR1 MNHEY and CDR2 SVGAGI. The CDR3 has 15 residues. CDR3 DNA sequence: TGTGCCAGCAGTTACTCGACAGGAAACAATCAGCCCCAGCATTTT. The encoded protein is CASSYSTGNNQPQHF.

In this sample, this clone turned up many times. The genes are TRBV11-2 and TRBJ2-7; D remains ambiguous. Trimming left V 5 bases short and J 7 bases short, with 12 bases between. The germline gives CDR1 SGHAT, CDR2 FQNNGV. The CDR3 is 12 amino acids. For the CDR3, the DNA is TGTGCCAGCAGCCCCTCGTTCGGGGAGCAGTACTTC. It yields the protein CASSPSFGEQYF.

The J gene is TRBJ2-1, the V gene TRBV2; no firm D call. V was pared by 6 bases and J by 9 bases, with 12 bases between. CDR1 is SNHLY and CDR2 is FYNNEI in the germline V gene. The CDR3 is 12 residues long. The CDR3 here is CASSPTGGEQFF. The CDR3 coding sequence is TGTGCCAGCAGCCCGACTGGCGGTGAGCAGTTCTTC.

The CDR3 DNA reads TGTGCCAGCAGAAGGACAGGCCCAGAGACCCAGTACTTC. It codes for CASRRTGPETQYF. The chain joins TRBV6-5 to TRBJ2-5, with TRBD1 matching over 7 bases. Germline trimming cut 6 bases from V and 4 bases from J; bases unmatched to any gene: 5. CDR3 length: 13 residues. Germline CDR1 MNHEY, CDR2 SVGAGI.

This clone was detected a few times. This chain joins TRBV10-3 and TRBJ2-3; 8 nucleotides agree with TRBD2. In germline, CDR1 is ENHRY, CDR2 SYGVKD. V shed 8 bases and J 10 bases; nucleotides not matched to a gene: 11. The CDR3 spans 13 residues. CDR3: CAIQPTSAGSQYF. CDR3 DNA: TGTGCCATCCAACCGACTAGCGCCGGCTCGCAGTATTTT.

The V and J genes are TRBV19 and TRBJ2-5; 7 bases match TRBD2. In germline, CDR1 is LNHDA, CDR2 SQIVND (reference sequence). This CDR3 region has 17 residues. With 3 bases clipped from V and 2 bases from J, the junction kept 12 bases outside the gene matches. CDR3 DNA: TGTGCCAGTAGTATCTCCGGGAAGCGGGGCCAACAAGAGACCCAGTACTTC. Translation gives CASSISGKRGQQETQYF.

The CDR3 DNA reads TGCGCCAGCAGCTTGGTGACGGGGATTAATGAAAAACTGTTTTTT. Its translation is CASSLVTGINEKLFF. The chain is built from TRBV5-1 and TRBJ1-4, with unresolved D. V lost 0 bases to trimming and J lost 4 bases, with 10 bases between them. The CDR3 runs 15 residues. The germline gives CDR1 SGHRS, CDR2 YFSETQ.

This clone has a handful of counts. The J gene is TRBJ2-7, the V gene TRBV5-6; TRBD1 matches at 7 bases. Losses at the gene ends were 4 bases for V and 2 bases for J; bases not matched to a gene: 6. The CDR3 has 14 amino acids. CDR1 is SGHDT, CDR2 YYEEEE, per germline. CDR3 DNA sequence: TGTGCCAGCAGCCCCTGGGACAGACCCTACGAGCAGTACTTC. This sequence encodes CASSPWDRPYEQYF.

This clone has only a few counts. V is TRBV28 and J is TRBJ2-3, with 9 bases matching TRBD1. The germline V gene has CDR1 MDHEN and CDR2 SYDVKM. V gave up 5 bases and J gave up 5 bases; unmatched junction bases: 5. This CDR3 region has 14 residues. The CDR3 DNA sequence: TGTGCCAGCAGTACCCGGGACAGGGAAGATACGCAGTATTTT. Translating it yields CASSTRDREDTQYF.

V usage is TRBV7-2 and J usage is TRBJ1-1; D is ambiguous. Deletions cut 5 bases from V and 8 bases from J, with 15 bases between. The CDR3 spans 13 residues. Germline CDR1 is SGHTA and CDR2 is FQGNSA. CDR3 amino acids: CASSPGRGSEAFF. DNA for the CDR3: TGTGCCAGCAGCCCAGGTCGGGGATCAGAAGCTTTCTTT.

This sequence joins TRBV7-9 and TRBJ2-3; D perhaps matches TRBD2 (6 bases). The CDR3 is 15 amino acids. V shed 1 base and J shed 4 bases, with 12 bases lying between them. Germline CDR1 reads SEHNR; CDR2 reads FQNEAQ (reference sequence). The CDR3 here is CASSLVSGEPDTQYF. The CDR3 coding sequence is TGTGCCAGCAGCTTAGTGTCGGGGGAACCAGATACGCAGTATTTT.

The rearrangement uses TRBV6-5 and TRBJ1-2; D call uncertain. Per the germline V gene, CDR1 is MNHEY and CDR2 is SVGAGI. The CDR3 consists of 14 residues. Trimming left V 4 bases short and J 6 bases short, with 15 bases between. The CDR3 sequence is CASSSPGGIDGYTF. CDR3 nucleotides: TGTGCCAGCAGTTCCCCGGGAGGCATTGATGGCTACACCTTC.

The chain joins TRBV5-8 to TRBJ2-5; a weak D match, TRBD1 (5 bases). V lost 0 bases and J lost 5, with 17 bases in between. Germline-derived CDR1 and CDR2 are SGHTS and YDEGEE. This CDR3 comprises 16 residues. The CDR3 nucleotides read TGTGCCAGCAGCTTGGACGGCACAGGTCCCCCCGAGACCCAGTACTTC. Amino acid sequence: CASSLDGTGPPETQYF.

The chain combines TRBV29-1 with TRBJ2-7, with TRBD1 matching 7 bases. The CDR3 is 15 amino acids. The germline gives CDR1 SQVTM, CDR2 ANQGSEA. After removal of 5 bases from V and 2 bases from J, the junction contained 12 bases not matched to a gene. CDR3 amino acids: CSVRSKGAQAYEQYF. The CDR3 DNA sequence: TGCAGCGTTCGGTCTAAGGGGGCTCAAGCCTACGAGCAGTACTTC.

This clone was detected a few times. The chain links TRBV6-6 to TRBJ2-7, with TRBD1 identical over 11 bases. Per the germline V gene, CDR1 is MNHNY and CDR2 is SVGAGI (reference sequence). J gave up 5 bases and V 7 bases, and 4 bases lay outside the gene matches. The CDR3 runs to 13 residues. The CDR3 bases are TGTGCCAGCACCAGGGACAGGGGGAACGAGCAGTACTTC. Its protein is CASTRDRGNEQYF.

This clone was counted between two and nine times. The gene calls are TRBV4-2 and TRBJ1-2; no reliable D call. CDR1 is LGHNA, CDR2 YNFKEQ, per germline. The CDR3 spans 17 residues. Trimming removed 0 bases from V and 3 bases from J, with 17 bases in between. In DNA, the CDR3 is TGTGCCAGCAGCCAAGATTCCGGACTTGGTTTGGACTATGGCTACACCTTC. Translation gives CASSQDSGLGLDYGYTF.

This clone was detected only a few times. This chain uses TRBV10-3 with TRBJ2-3; 7 positions agree with TRBD1. V was clipped by 4 bases and J by 2 bases; unmatched bases: 3. This CDR3 is built from 14 residues. Germline values: CDR1 ENHRY, CDR2 SYGVKD. This CDR3 is CAISGDSYTDTQYF. CDR3 in DNA: TGTGCCATCAGTGGGGACAGTTACACAGATACGCAGTATTTT.

This clone has just a few counts. The J gene is TRBJ1-2, the V gene TRBV19; 7 bases line up with TRBD1. With 7 bases clipped from V and 0 bases from J, the junction kept 5 bases outside the gene matches. The CDR3 is 14 residues long. Germline V gives CDR1 LNHDA, CDR2 SQIVND (reference sequence). CDR3 region: CASTAGTANYGYTF. CDR3 in DNA: TGTGCCAGTACCGCCGGGACAGCTAACTATGGCTACACCTTC.

V is TRBV11-1 and J is TRBJ2-1; 10 positions agree with TRBD1. The length of the CDR3 is 15 residues. J gave up 3 bases and V 8 bases, and 7 bases lay outside the gene matches. Germline CDR1 reads SGHAT; CDR2 reads FQDESV (reference sequence). The CDR3, as DNA: TGTGCCAGCCACAGGGGGGACAGGGGCTACAATGAGCAGTTCTTC. It codes for CASHRGDRGYNEQFF.

The genes are TRBV18 and TRBJ2-5; 12 positions match TRBD1. The tail of the sequence fits TRBJ2-7 better, so the J call may be wrong. Looked up from germline, CDR1 is KGHSH and CDR2 is LQKENI. This CDR3 is built from 17 residues. CDR3 region: CASSRPGTGGFSYEQYF. The CDR3 nucleotides read TGTGCCAGCTCACGTCCCGGGACAGGGGGCTTTTCCTACGAGCAGTACTTC.

V gene TRBV18 combines with J gene TRBJ2-6, with D perhaps matching TRBD1 (5 bases). This CDR3 contains 15 residues. CDR1 is KGHSH and CDR2 is LQKENI in the germline V gene. Trimming shortened V by 1 base and J by 4 bases, and 8 bases separated the two germline ends. In DNA, the CDR3 is TGTGCCAGCTCACCACAGGGGTCAGGGGCCAACGTCCTGACTTTC. Translation: CASSPQGSGANVLTF.

The chain has TRBV30 and TRBJ1-3; D perhaps matches TRBD1 (6 bases). The germline V gene encodes CDR1 GTSNPN and CDR2 SVGIG (reference sequence). V lost 3 bases to trimming and J lost 2 bases, with 14 bases between them. This CDR3 is built from 15 residues. CDR3 bases: TGTGCCTGGAGGGAACAGGGTCTTCCTGGAAACACCATATATTTT. Residues: CAWREQGLPGNTIYF.

This clone was observed many times. The gene calls are TRBV7-9 and TRBJ2-4; 10 bases map to TRBD2. Trimming removed 5 bases from V and 2 bases from J; junction bases left unmatched: 6. Germline V gene sequence: CDR1 SEHNR, CDR2 FQNEAQ (reference sequence). The CDR3 is 16 amino acids. The CDR3 protein is CASSPSGGATKNIQYF. CDR3 DNA sequence: TGTGCCAGCAGCCCGAGCGGGGGGGCCACCAAAAACATTCAGTACTTC.

J is TRBJ2-5 and V is TRBV9; TRBD2 might be the D (6 bases). This CDR3 contains 14 residues. The germline CDR1 and CDR2 sequences are SGDLS and YYNGEE. The V end was cut by 2 bases, the J end by 1 base, with 9 bases between. CDR3 residues: CASSVGGSQETQYF. As DNA, the CDR3 is TGTGCCAGCAGCGTGGGAGGATCCCAAGAGACCCAGTACTTC.

This clone has more than one count but fewer than ten. CDR3 DNA: TGTGCCAGCTCACCATCCTCTCGTGAGCAGTACTTC. Amino acid sequence: CASSPSSREQYF. This chain uses TRBV18 with TRBJ2-7; D is unclear. This CDR3 has 12 residues. From germline, CDR1 is KGHSH and CDR2 LQKENI. With 2 bases removed from V and 7 bases from J, the gap between germline ends came to 9 bases.